What follows are 24 T cell receptor beta chains derived from one specimen sequenced in a study of vaccination and CD4 T cells after COVID-19. Cultured CD4+ T cell DNA was sequenced using the Oncomine TCR Beta short-read assay. TCRdb re-analysed the PCR reads in MiXCR, keeping a single row per CDR3 protein. This table has about 5,700 distinct CDR3 sequences, roughly 33% appearing once. No antigen is known for these receptors. Stated treatment: roughly 10-day PBMC culture with coronavirus spike peptide pools or control peptides (ViraFEST assay). The collection of CD4+ T cells from the unexposed donor took place before the COVID-19 pandemic (2011-2018). The sample consisted of CD4+ T cells from blood, cultured in vitro. The receptors stem from a human donor in good health.

In this sample, this clonotype turned up a few times. The V gene is TRBV14, the J gene TRBJ2-7; 12 positions match TRBD2. Trimming removed 5 bases from V and 5 bases from J; junction bases left unmatched: 16. Germline CDR1 is SGHDN and CDR2 is FVKESK. The CDR3 sequence is 18 residues long. CDR3 sequence reads: CASSSYLPGLAGPNEQYF. For the CDR3, the DNA is TGTGCCAGCAGCTCCTACCTTCCGGGACTAGCGGGCCCTAACGAGCAGTACTTC.

V and J are TRBV6-1 and TRBJ2-2; D may be TRBD1 or TRBD2 (5 bases each). The CDR3 runs 14 residues. V lost 8 bases and J 2 bases, leaving 12 bases between the germline ends. In germline, CDR1 is MNHNS, CDR2 SASEGT. The CDR3 here is CASHTGLNTGELFF. The CDR3 nucleotides read TGTGCCAGCCACACGGGGCTAAACACCGGGGAGCTGTTTTTT.

The CDR3 spells CSAAERGVQRETQYF. CDR3 DNA sequence: TGCAGTGCTGCCGAAAGAGGAGTCCAGAGGGAGACCCAGTACTTC. The chain links TRBV20-1 to TRBJ2-5; D not resolved. The CDR3 spans 15 residues. V shed 5 bases and J shed 5 bases, with 21 bases lying between them. Germline assignment: CDR1 DFQATT and CDR2 SNEGSKA (reference sequence).

This chain joins TRBV20-1 and TRBJ1-1, with D possibly being TRBD1 (5 bases). Germline V gene lookup returns CDR1 DFQATT and CDR2 SNEGSKA (reference sequence). With 1 base removed from V and 6 bases from J, the gap between germline ends came to 15 bases. The CDR3 is made up of 14 amino acids. CDR3 nucleotide sequence: TGCAGTGCTAGAGCCAGGGCCAGCAAGGCTGAAGCTTTCTTT. This sequence encodes CSARARASKAEAFF.

This clonotype showed up just a few times. The J gene is TRBJ1-2, the V gene TRBV19; D is ambiguous. V dropped 4 bases and J dropped 5 bases, with 14 bases sitting between them. The CDR3 length is 14 residues. The germline V gene has CDR1 LNHDA and CDR2 SQIVND (reference sequence). CDR3 bases: TGTGCCAGTAGTACTCCACGGAACCCATATGGCTACACCTTC. Its protein product is CASSTPRNPYGYTF.

The V and J genes are TRBV7-6 and TRBJ2-7; D uncertain. V was clipped by 3 bases and J by 0 bases, with 6 bases between them. The CDR3 totals 13 residues. Per germline, CDR1 SGHVS and CDR2 FNYEAQ. The CDR3 protein is CASSFPPSYEQYF. The CDR3 DNA follows: TGTGCCAGCAGCTTCCCACCCTCCTACGAGCAGTACTTC.

The chain links TRBV7-8 to TRBJ2-3, with D perhaps TRBD1 (6 bases). Germline CDR1 SGHVS, CDR2 FQNEAQ. Trimming shortened V by 4 bases and J by 7 bases, and 12 bases separated the two germline ends. This CDR3 contains 13 residues. DNA for the CDR3: TGTGCCAGCAGCTCGACCACAGGGTATACGCAGTATTTT. Translated: CASSSTTGYTQYF.

The sample holds a few counts of this clonotype. The rearrangement uses TRBV6-1 and TRBJ2-1; possible D gene TRBD1, 6 bases. The germline gives CDR1 MNHNS, CDR2 SASEGT. The CDR3 sequence is 15 residues long. V lost 2 bases and J 8 bases, leaving 16 bases between the germline ends. Written as DNA, the CDR3 is TGTGCCAGCAGTGAAATGGGGGCAGGGACCGATGAGCAGTTCTTC. This codes for CASSEMGAGTDEQFF.

The V gene is TRBV20-1, the J gene TRBJ2-5; D possibly corresponds to TRBD2 (7 bases). Per the germline V gene, CDR1 is DFQATT and CDR2 is SNEGSKA (reference sequence). The CDR3 is 12 residues long. V lost 7 bases and J 0 bases, leaving 9 bases between the germline ends. In DNA, the CDR3 is TGCAGTGTCGGGGGGCACCAAGAGACCCAGTACTTC. Protein: CSVGGHQETQYF.

There are a few counts of this clonotype. This chain uses TRBV6-1 with TRBJ2-5; D unclear. The germline CDR1 and CDR2 sequences are MNHNS and SASEGT. This CDR3 has 14 amino acids. V lost 1 base and J lost 4, with 10 bases in between. CDR3 sequence (DNA): TGTGCCAGCAGTGAAGGGTCGCAATTAGAGACCCAGTACTTC. Residues: CASSEGSQLETQYF.

The J gene is TRBJ2-1, the V gene TRBV2; TRBD2 matches 11 bases. The CDR3 covers 14 residues. With V trimmed by 7 bases and J by 9 bases, 8 bases remained unmatched. CDR1 is SNHLY, CDR2 FYNNEI, per germline. In DNA, the CDR3 is TGTGCCAGCAAAAGGCTAGCGGGGGGAGGTGAGCAGTTCTTC. This gives the protein CASKRLAGGGEQFF. The full variable domain, rest sourced from reference TRBV2 and TRBJ2-1, is EPEVTQTPSHQVTQMGQEVILRCVPISNHLYFYWYRQILGQKVEFLVSFYNNEISEKSEIFDDQFSVERPDGSNFTLKIRSTKLEDSAMYFCASKRLAGGGEQFFGPGTRLTVL.

This clonotype was observed a few times. V gene TRBV20-1 combines with J gene TRBJ2-2, with 12 bases fitting TRBD2. The CDR3 has 16 amino acids. Trimming at V came to 4 bases and at J to 5 bases, leaving 8 bases not matched to a gene. The germline gives CDR1 DFQATT, CDR2 SNEGSKA (reference sequence). CDR3 in DNA: TGCAGTGCTATCAGGACTAGCGGGATTCCAACCGGGGAGCTGTTTTTT. Translation: CSAIRTSGIPTGELFF.

The J gene is TRBJ2-2, the V gene TRBV6-5; D remains unclear. The CDR3 has 15 amino acids. Germline V gives CDR1 MNHEY, CDR2 SVGAGI. V lost 2 bases and J 3 bases, leaving 10 bases between the germline ends. CDR3 region: CASSYDGLDTGELFF. The CDR3, as DNA: TGTGCCAGCAGTTACGACGGCTTAGACACCGGGGAGCTGTTTTTT.

The CDR3 protein is CATSPQGTGYGYTF. CDR3 sequence (DNA): TGTGCCACCAGCCCACAGGGGACAGGCTATGGCTACACCTTC. V is TRBV15 and J is TRBJ1-2; 8 nucleotides line up with TRBD1. Trimming cost V 5 bases and J 4 bases; bases outside gene matches: 6. The CDR3 has 14 residues. Germline lookup yields CDR1 LNHNV and CDR2 YYDKDF (reference sequence).

The chain is built from TRBV9 and TRBJ2-5, with D uncertain. V lost 3 bases and J 0 bases, leaving 9 bases between the germline ends. The CDR3 runs to 14 residues. The V gene's germline CDR1 is SGDLS and CDR2 YYNGEE. The CDR3 nucleotides read TGTGCCAGCAGCGGAGGCCTGTACCAAGAGACCCAGTACTTC. Protein sequence: CASSGGLYQETQYF.

In DNA form, the CDR3 reads TGTGCCAGCAGCTATGGCAGGACAACCACCGATGGGAGCAATCAGCCCCAGCATTTT. This translates into CASSYGRTTTDGSNQPQHF. The chain uses TRBV7-9 and TRBJ1-5, with a weak D call TRBD1 (5 bases). The CDR3 has 19 residues. The V gene's germline CDR1 is SEHNR and CDR2 FQNEAQ (reference sequence). Trimming removed 4 bases at V and 1 base at J, with 23 bases between.

The chain is built from TRBV7-9 and TRBJ2-2, with D perhaps assigned TRBD1 or TRBD2 (5 bases each). Germline V CDR1 and CDR2: SEHNR, FQNEAQ (reference sequence). The germline V and J ends were trimmed by 6 bases and 2 bases, with 10 bases remaining between them. This CDR3 comprises 14 residues. As DNA, the CDR3 is TGTGCCAGCAGTACCGGGACCAACACCGGGGAGCTGTTTTTT. Translated: CASSTGTNTGELFF.

This clonotype was seen a few times. The chain uses TRBV2 and TRBJ1-1, with no clear D. The CDR3 length is 13 residues. V lost 7 bases to trimming and J lost 1 base, with 10 bases between them. Germline loops: CDR1 SNHLY, CDR2 FYNNEI. CDR3 region: CASTQSENTEAFF. The CDR3 DNA reads TGTGCCAGCACCCAGAGCGAGAACACTGAAGCTTTCTTT.

This chain uses TRBV12-3 or TRBV12-4 with TRBJ2-1; D not certain. Trimming took 8 bases from V and 0 from J, leaving 11 bases between them. The CDR3 spans 14 residues. In DNA, the CDR3 is TGTGCCAGCCTCTCGTCGCCCTCCTACAATGAGCAGTTCTTC. Encoded protein: CASLSSPSYNEQFF.

This chain joins TRBV4-2 and TRBJ2-3; D not certain. Germline-derived CDR1 and CDR2 are LGHNA and YNFKEQ. The V end lost 4 bases, the J end lost 1 base, and 12 bases lay between the germline ends. There are 15 residues in the CDR3. In DNA, the CDR3 is TGTGCCAGCAGCCTAATTCAGGAGCGCACAGATACGCAGTATTTT. Amino acids: CASSLIQERTDTQYF.

This chain uses TRBV7-3 with TRBJ2-1; 9 bases are a match to TRBD2. The CDR3 runs to 13 residues. From germline, CDR1 is SGHTA and CDR2 FQGTGA. The trim removed 2 bases at V and 7 bases at J, leaving 0 bases unmatched. CDR3 sequence reads: CASSLAGGNEQFF. CDR3 DNA: TGTGCCAGCAGCTTAGCGGGGGGGAATGAGCAGTTCTTC.

Only a few counts were recorded for this clonotype. This chain connects TRBV30 to TRBJ2-3; 8 positions match TRBD2. Germline V gene sequence: CDR1 GTSNPN, CDR2 SVGIG (reference sequence). This CDR3 contains 15 residues. V dropped 0 bases and J dropped 6; count of bases not matched to a gene: 8. CDR3 coding DNA: TGTGCCTGGAGTGTCGGGGGGGGGGCAGGTGATACGCAGTATTTT. Amino acids: CAWSVGGGAGDTQYF.

This clonotype is labeled large. The gene calls are TRBV6-1 and TRBJ2-2; 8 nucleotides align to TRBD1. The CDR3 is made up of 14 amino acids. CDR1 and CDR2 from the germline V gene are MNHNS and SASEGT. V lost 7 bases, J lost 1 base, and 2 bases stayed unmatched. The CDR3 sequence: CASTGTGNTGELFF. The CDR3 bases are TGTGCCAGCACAGGGACAGGGAACACCGGGGAGCTGTTTTTT.

This chain uses TRBV7-8 with TRBJ1-2; a weak D match, TRBD1 (5 bases). The germline V and J ends were trimmed by 5 bases and 2 bases, with 15 bases remaining between them. CDR1 and CDR2 from the germline V gene are SGHVS and FQNEAQ. The CDR3 sequence is 15 residues long. CDR3 DNA: TGTGCCAGCAGCAGAGGCGGGGGATTCAACTATGGCTACACCTTC. Amino acids: CASSRGGGFNYGYTF.